This T cell receptor (beta chain) was found in a study of blood T cell repertoires in COVID-19. On the study more broadly: Samples taken during acute and convalescent COVID-19 were collected in the United States, Italy and Spain. Sample material is recorded as cDNA or gDNA derived from T cells, B-cell-depleted T cells, or PBMCs.

Per the authors' pipeline: Nucleated cell number was recorded as an estimate derived from reference gene primer amplification. The protocol was immunoSEQ multiplex PCR, while the TCRdb copy is restricted to in-frame clones and leaves out a portion. The D gene and trimming were derived from the DNA, and the V and J assignments and clone size from that table. The table includes some 400,000 clones, about four fifths detected once. The CDR3 has 14 amino acids. From germline, CDR1 is WNHNN and CDR2 SYGVQD (reference sequence). V was clipped by 8 bases and J by 5 bases; unmatched bases: 10. V gene TRBV10-1 combines with J gene TRBJ1-1; 8 bases line up with TRBD1. The origin of this receptor is a human donor with acute or convalescent COVID-19. The donor label of this sample is uncertain. Material: peripheral blood. The CDR3, as DNA: TGCGCCAGCCCTTTACCAGGGGGCAGGACTGAAGCTTTCTTT. It specifies CASPLPGGRTEAFF.